The 29 T cell receptor beta chains reported below all come from one sample, sequenced in a study of post-analysis software for immune sequencing data. Findings of the study overall: Comparison of patients with controls showed a handful of TRBV segments more frequent in patients, TRBV5-6, TRBV5-1 and TRBV20-1 among them.

Tagging with unique molecular identifiers was a feature of the TCR beta cDNA libraries. Using its own MiXCR run on the PCR reads, TCRdb lists one record per CDR3 protein. The sample records fewer than 850,000 distinct CDR3 sequences, roughly 29% being singletons. No antigen has been identified for these receptors. Input material: blood. The origin of the receptors is a girl aged 5 to 17 with multiple sclerosis.

This clonotype has a handful of counts. The chain is built from TRBV12-3 or TRBV12-4 and TRBJ1-6; D possibly corresponds to TRBD1 (6 bases). Trimming cost V 4 bases and J 5 bases, with 9 bases left between them. CDR3 size: 14 residues. CDR3 DNA sequence: TGTGCCAGCAGTTCCGACAGGCATAATTCACCCCTCCACTTT. The encoded protein is CASSSDRHNSPLHF.

This clonotype has more than one count but fewer than ten. V and J are TRBV28 and TRBJ2-7, with a weak D call TRBD2 (7 bases). Germline-derived CDR1 and CDR2 are MDHEN and SYDVKM. This CDR3 region has 16 residues. The germline V and J ends were trimmed by 3 bases and 7 bases, with 22 bases remaining between them. CDR3 protein: CASSFLSGGPYGEQYF. CDR3 coding DNA: TGTGCCAGCAGTTTTCTATCCGGGGGGCCCTACGGGGAGCAGTACTTC.

A word on this clonotype: Germline and junction disagree at one end, which may indicate a read error. This chain's CDR3 is CASGLGKDTEAFF. The CDR3 DNA is TGTGCCAGCGGCTTGGGTAAGGACACTGAAGCTTTCTTT. This chain uses TRBV5-5 with TRBJ1-1, with no clear D. Per the germline V gene, CDR1 is SGHKS and CDR2 is YYEKEE (reference sequence). The CDR3 covers 13 residues.

This chain connects TRBV6-5 to TRBJ1-4; 8 bases match TRBD1. The CDR3 spans 16 residues. V trimming: 3 bases; J trimming: 5 bases; junction bases outside the gene matches: 8. Per the germline V gene, CDR1 is MNHEY and CDR2 is SVGAGI. The CDR3: CASSYSGTGVNEKLFF. DNA of the CDR3: TGTGCCAGCAGTTATTCTGGGACAGGAGTGAATGAAAAACTGTTTTTT.

In its sample, this clonotype was seen a few times. The gene calls are TRBV29-1 and TRBJ1-5; TRBD1 matches at 7 bases. J lost 7 bases, V lost 5 bases, and 8 bases had no gene match. The length of the CDR3 is 13 residues. Germline CDR1 is SQVTM and CDR2 is ANQGSEA. CDR3 nucleotide sequence: TGCAGCGTTCAGACAGGGACGGGGCAGCCCCAGCATTTT. As protein: CSVQTGTGQPQHF.

In this sample, this clonotype turned up a few times. V and J are TRBV7-2 and TRBJ2-7; TRBD2 aligns across 8 bases. The CDR3 contains 15 residues. Germline V gene lookup returns CDR1 SGHTA and CDR2 FQGNSA. V dropped 4 bases and J dropped 3; count of bases not matched to a gene: 8. The CDR3 sequence is CASSYQAGDLYEQYF. CDR3 in DNA: TGTGCCAGCAGCTACCAAGCGGGAGACCTCTACGAGCAGTACTTC.

In this sample, this clonotype turned up a few times. V is TRBV18 and J is TRBJ2-6; no firm D call. The CDR3 runs 16 residues. Germline CDR1 is KGHSH and CDR2 is LQKENI. V lost 2 bases and J lost 4, with 12 bases in between. The CDR3 loop is CASSPEATRGANVLTF. CDR3 sequence (DNA): TGTGCCAGCTCACCAGAGGCGACGAGGGGGGCCAACGTCCTGACTTTC.

This chain connects TRBV7-9 to TRBJ1-5, with TRBD1 identical over 10 bases. CDR3 length: 18 residues. V shed 5 bases and J 2 bases; nucleotides not matched to a gene: 12. Germline lookup yields CDR1 SEHNR and CDR2 FQNEAQ (reference sequence). The DNA for the CDR3 is TGTGCCAGCAGCCCCCGACCGACAGGGGGCCCAGGCAATCAGCCCCAGCATTTT. This codes for CASSPRPTGGPGNQPQHF.

The V gene is TRBV7-2, the J gene TRBJ2-7, with TRBD1 as a possible D gene (5 bases). This CDR3 contains 13 residues. CDR1 is SGHTA, CDR2 FQGNSA, per germline. Between the trimmed V and J ends, which lost 8 bases and 3 bases, there was a span of 14 bases. CDR3 residues: CASGATVRYEQYF. CDR3 coding DNA: TGTGCCAGCGGAGCGACAGTCCGCTACGAGCAGTACTTC.

This clonotype was seen more than once but under ten times. The chain joins TRBV20-1 to TRBJ1-5; TRBD1 is a possible D gene (5 bases). Trimming took 2 bases from V and 1 from J, leaving 15 bases between them. Germline V gene sequence: CDR1 DFQATT, CDR2 SNEGSKA (reference sequence). CDR3 length: 16 amino acids. The CDR3 sequence is CSARNLAGPSNQPQHF. The CDR3, as DNA: TGCAGTGCTAGAAATCTCGCGGGGCCAAGCAATCAGCCCCAGCATTTT.

The CDR3 region is CASSSPRNTIYF. In nucleotides, the CDR3 is TGTGCCAGCAGTTCCCCGAGAAACACCATATATTTT. The chain joins TRBV6-5 to TRBJ1-3; D remains unclear. Germline V CDR1 and CDR2: MNHEY, SVGAGI. This CDR3 comprises 12 residues. The V end lost 4 bases, the J end lost 5 bases, and 6 bases lay between the germline ends.

As concerns this clonotype: A clone one base away is much larger, so this may be a read error. The gene calls are TRBV20-1 and TRBJ2-5; no definite D call. This CDR3 comprises 14 residues. Germline V CDR1 and CDR2: DFQATT, SNEGSKA (reference sequence). V lost 6 bases and J 11 bases, leaving 25 bases between the germline ends. The CDR3 spells CSAPTLGGVGEQYF. CDR3 nucleotide sequence: TGCAGTGCGCCCACCCTTGGCGGTGTTGGTGAGCAGTACTTC.

This chain uses TRBV5-6 with TRBJ1-2; no clear D gene. The CDR3 runs to 12 residues. Per germline, CDR1 SGHDT and CDR2 YYEEEE. Deletions cut 0 bases from V and 7 bases from J, with 7 bases between. CDR3 amino acids: CASSLVGSGYTF. CDR3 nucleotide sequence: TGTGCCAGCAGCTTGGTAGGGTCTGGCTACACCTTC. The full variable domain, in which reference TRBV5-6 and TRBJ1-2 provide the parts outside the CDR3, is DAGVTQSPTHLIKTRGQQVTLRCSPKSGHDTVSWYQQALGQGPQFIFQYYEEEERQRGNFPDRFSGHQFPNYSSELNVNALLLGDSALYLCASSLVGSGYTFGSGTRLTVV.

The V gene is TRBV6-2 or TRBV6-3, the J gene TRBJ2-1; the match to TRBD2 covers 8 bases. This CDR3 contains 15 residues. J was trimmed by 5 bases and V by 7 bases; bases with no gene match: 10. CDR1 and CDR2 from the germline V gene are MNHEY and SVGEGT. CDR3 region: CASTRISGRDNEQFF. The DNA for the CDR3 is TGTGCCAGCACCCGAATCAGCGGGAGAGACAATGAGCAGTTCTTC.

The genes are TRBV15 and TRBJ2-2; perhaps TRBD2 as D (5 bases). Per germline, CDR1 LNHNV and CDR2 YYDKDF (reference sequence). The length of the CDR3 is 16 residues. Between the trimmed V and J ends, which lost 0 bases and 5 bases, there was a span of 13 bases. The DNA of the CDR3 is TGTGCCACCAGCAGAGATCCCGGGGTACGGACCGGGGAGCTGTTTTTT. It encodes CATSRDPGVRTGELFF.

Ten or more counts support this clonotype. This chain uses TRBV25-1 with TRBJ2-7, with unresolved D. Germline CDR1 MGHDK, CDR2 SYGVNS. The CDR3 runs to 10 residues. V lost 6 bases and J lost 3, with 3 bases in between. CDR3 sequence (DNA): TGTGCCAGCAGCCACTACGAGCAGTACTTC. The encoded protein is CASSHYEQYF.

The V call is TRBV6-1, the J call TRBJ2-2; D possibly corresponds to TRBD1 (6 bases). The germline V gene has CDR1 MNHNS and CDR2 SASEGT. There are 13 residues in the CDR3. The V end lost 3 bases, the J end lost 5 bases, and 7 bases lay between the germline ends. The CDR3 sequence: CASSDRGTGELFF. The CDR3 bases are TGTGCCAGCAGTGACAGGGGTACCGGGGAGCTGTTTTTT.

Note on this clonotype: Compared with germline, one end of the junction differs, possibly owing to a read error. V gene TRBV6-5 combines with J gene TRBJ1-1, with D possibly TRBD1 on 6 matching bases. The CDR3 is 16 amino acids. CDR1 and CDR2 (germline): MNHEY, SVGAGI. The CDR3 spells CASSYAMDSENAEAFF. CDR3 DNA sequence: TGTGCCAGCAGTTACGCGATGGACAGCGAGAACGCTGAAGCTTTCTTT.

The V gene is TRBV28, the J gene TRBJ1-2; D not resolved. The V gene's germline CDR1 is MDHEN and CDR2 SYDVKM. V lost 5 bases, J lost 8 bases, and 15 bases lay in between. The CDR3 is 13 amino acids. The CDR3 bases are TGTGCCAGCAGTCCCCCGGGAGCGCGCGGCTACACCTTC. This codes for CASSPPGARGYTF.

V is TRBV19 and J is TRBJ2-1, with D unclear. The V end lost 6 bases, the J end lost 5 bases, and 14 bases lay between the germline ends. This CDR3 spans 14 amino acids. Germline assignment: CDR1 LNHDA and CDR2 SQIVND (reference sequence). CDR3 loop: CASRSLGVDNEQFF. The CDR3 nucleotides are TGTGCCAGTAGATCCCTGGGCGTAGACAATGAGCAGTTCTTC.

This clonotype was recorded a few times. The V call is TRBV10-3, the J call TRBJ2-5; weak D call: TRBD1 (5 bases). Trimming removed 5 bases from V and 5 bases from J, with 18 bases in between. The germline gives CDR1 ENHRY, CDR2 SYGVKD. The CDR3 runs 15 residues. DNA for the CDR3: TGTGCCATCAGTCCGTTTGGGGCGCCGGGCGAGACCCAGTACTTC. The encoded protein is CAISPFGAPGETQYF.

A remark on this clonotype: This may stem from a read error, because a much larger clone lies one nucleotide away. V usage is TRBV7-2 and J usage is TRBJ2-5; 9 nucleotides line up with TRBD2. Germline V CDR1 and CDR2: SGHTA, FQGNSA. V trimming: 5 bases; J trimming: 11 bases; junction bases outside the gene matches: 6. CDR3 length: 12 residues. Written as DNA, the CDR3 is TGTGCCAGCAGCCCATTAGCGGGAGCGCAGTACTTC. Translating it yields CASSPLAGAQYF. Based on the CDR3 plus reference TRBV7-2 and TRBJ2-5, the full variable domain is GAGVSQSPSNKVTEKGKDVELRCDPISGHTALYWYRQSLGQGLEFLIYFQGNSAPDKSGLPSDRFSAERTGGSVSTLTIQRTQQEDSAVYLCASSPLAGAQYFGPGTRLLVL.

V gene TRBV28 combines with J gene TRBJ2-7, with TRBD1 as a possible D gene (5 bases). Germline CDR1 and CDR2: MDHEN and SYDVKM. Trimming cost V 5 bases and J 5 bases, with 13 bases left between them. The CDR3 spans 13 residues. In DNA, the CDR3 is TGTGCCAGCAGTCGACAGCTAAGGAACGAGCAGTACTTC. This encodes CASSRQLRNEQYF.

This clonotype was detected a few times. The V gene is TRBV6-5, the J gene TRBJ1-5; D is possibly TRBD1 (5 bases). CDR1 and CDR2 (germline): MNHEY, SVGAGI. The CDR3 runs 14 residues. Trimming took 5 bases from V and 13 from J, leaving 21 bases between them. The CDR3 here is CASSRGLRDAPQHF. The CDR3 nucleotides read TGTGCCAGCAGTAGGGGACTCCGGGACGCCCCTCAGCATTTT.

Many counts were recorded for this clonotype. This chain uses TRBV7-9 with TRBJ2-7; D not resolved. With 6 bases removed from V and 4 bases from J, the gap between germline ends came to 10 bases. The CDR3 spans 12 residues. CDR1 and CDR2 from the germline V gene are SEHNR and FQNEAQ (reference sequence). The CDR3 DNA sequence: TGTGCCAGCAGTTTGGCTGTATACGAGCAGTACTTC. Translation gives CASSLAVYEQYF.

The rearrangement uses TRBV29-1 and TRBJ2-3; 10 bases map to TRBD2. The CDR3 spans 13 residues. Trimming took 4 bases from V and 9 from J; bases not matched to a gene: 7. The V gene's germline CDR1 is SQVTM and CDR2 ANQGSEA. The CDR3 loop reads CSVGLERGGTQYF. The CDR3 DNA sequence: TGCAGCGTTGGGCTAGAGCGGGGGGGAACGCAGTATTTT.

This chain uses TRBV5-1 with TRBJ1-4; the D is unclear. This CDR3 is 14 amino acids long. The V gene lost 0 bases and the J gene lost 8 bases, with 11 bases spanning the gap. Per the germline V gene, CDR1 is SGHRS and CDR2 is YFSETQ. In DNA form, the CDR3 reads TGCGCCAGCAGCTTGGCCCCCGCCGGGGAAAAACTGTTTTTT. Translating it yields CASSLAPAGEKLFF. The variable domain in full, completed from reference TRBV5-1 and TRBJ1-4, reads KAGVTQTPRYLIKTRGQQVTLSCSPISGHRSVSWYQQTPGQGLQFLFEYFSETQRNKGNFPGRFSGRQFSNSRSEMNVSTLELGDSALYLCASSLAPAGEKLFFGSGTQLSVL.

The gene calls are TRBV4-1 and TRBJ2-1, with 9 bases aligning to TRBD1. With V trimmed by 0 bases and J by 9 bases, 9 bases remained unmatched. Per the germline V gene, CDR1 is MGHRA and CDR2 is YSYEKL. The CDR3 contains 16 residues. CDR3 region: CASSQEGTGLSGEQFF. The CDR3 DNA is TGCGCCAGCAGCCAAGAAGGGACAGGGTTAAGCGGTGAGCAGTTCTTC.

V and J are TRBV12-3 or TRBV12-4 and TRBJ2-3; D gene unclear. The CDR3 consists of 15 residues. V gave up 1 base and J gave up 3 bases, with 11 bases separating them. The CDR3 DNA is TGTGCCAGCAGTTTAGGGGTAGAACGGACAGATACGCAGTATTTT. Amino acid sequence: CASSLGVERTDTQYF.